The T cell receptor (beta chain) under discussion was sequenced for a study of OX40 agonist ivuxolimab in advanced cancers. For the study in its entirety: Ivuxolimab was a fully human IgG2 agonistic monoclonal antibody targeting the costimulatory receptor OX40 (CD134). Intravenous ivuxolimab was administered to patients every 2 weeks at six dose levels: 0.01, 0.1, 0.3, 1.5, 3 and 10 mg/kg. Of the roughly 50 dose-escalation patients, hepatocellular carcinoma was present in about 20, melanoma in some 15, renal cell carcinoma in 9 and head and neck cancer in 9. The dose-escalation cohort was roughly 80% male with a mean age of 60 years, ranging from about 23 to 85. Patients were allowed to have had prior anti-PD-1, anti-PD-L1 or anti-CTLA-4 therapy, and 30% to 40% of the dose-escalation patients had previously received checkpoint inhibitors. Partial responses were achieved by three dose-escalation patients, of whom one had hepatocellular carcinoma and two had cutaneous melanoma. Peripheral TCRbeta sequencing was intended to test whether TCR sequence diversity was altered and clonal T-cell expansion was caused by ivuxolimab. The paper covers the monotherapy dose-escalation part of the phase I ivuxolimab trial, which included N ≈ 57 patients.

Based on the germline V gene, the CDR1 and CDR2 sequences are SGHTA and FQGTGA. The trim is 2 bases for V and 4 bases for J, with a gap of 12 bases between the germline ends. From its cysteine to its phenylalanine, the CDR3 spans 15 amino acids. Here the CDR3 DNA is all that survives: 45 bases in frame from base 1. Paper-wide results and their limitations: At doses of 0.1 to 3.0 mg/kg, clonal expansion of both CD4+ and CD8+ blood T cells was observed from baseline to week 6. After ivuxolimab, more expanded clones were found on average in CD8+ T cells than in CD4+ T cells. The antigen specificity of the peripheral T cells that underwent clonal expansion was not determined. In the 0.1-3.0 mg/kg groups, partial responders had among the lowest normalized peripheral clonal expansion, particularly in CD8+ T cells. Low levels of normalized T-cell clonal expansion were also seen in some patients who did not respond.

Genomic DNA was extracted from sorted cells for sequencing of the TCRbeta CDR3 region. The immunoSEQ Assay was used for sequencing of TCRbeta CDR3 regions. Sourced from immuneACCESS, this table was stored by TCRdb with only in-frame sequences that have V and J called. A share of the clones is absent; for the studies checked, an unresolved V gene accounts for under half, and the remainder has no known explanation. Counted in this sample were 150,000 to 190,000 clones; 94% of them appeared once. The biggest ten clones account for around 0.33% of the sample. In the case of this clone: This clone's antigen is unknown. The input lacks base qualities; no much larger clone sits a single base away.

The trial excluded patients who had a history of autoimmune disease or were on systemic immunosuppression. In every dose cohort, peripheral blood was drawn for TCR sequencing at baseline, cycle 4 day 1, and cycle 7 day 1. Samples were obtained from an open-label, multicenter, first-in-human phase I dose-escalation trial of ivuxolimab. The trial enrolled adults with locally advanced or metastatic head and neck squamous cell, hepatocellular, melanoma or renal cell carcinoma. Before TCR sequencing, CD4+ and CD8+ T cells were separately sorted from peripheral blood. The sample here was CD4+ or CD8+ T cells sorted from blood, taken in a trial of the OX40 agonist ivuxolimab. This sequence was found in an adult with an advanced solid tumor such as melanoma, head and neck, liver or kidney cancer. The chain was built from TRBV7-3 and TRBJ2-1; a confident D gene designation cannot be given. The CDR3 protein is CASSLETTAYNEQFF. The DNA sequence follows: TGTGCCAGCAGCTTAGAGACGACGGCTTACAATGAGCAGTTCTTC.